This T cell receptor beta chain is drawn from a study of T cell responses to AZD1222 COVID-19 vaccine. Study-wide points: The study found vaccine-associated CD4 TCRs spanning spike, dominant at 160-218 and 743-854.

Clones were read by immunoSEQ multiplex PCR, and TCRdb kept only the in-frame ones, dropping some. The table records about 55,000 clones, around 89% of them present only once. Germline lookup yields CDR1 GTSNPN and CDR2 SVGIG (reference sequence). This CDR3 spans 13 amino acids. J was trimmed by 5 bases and V by 0 bases; bases with no gene match: 4. As regards this clone: Its antigen is unknown.

This sample comprised peripheral blood, obtained on day 0 of AZD1222 vaccination. The chain combines TRBV30 with TRBJ2-7; TRBD2 aligns across 7 bases. The source is an adult in good health. CDR3 DNA: TGTGCCTGGAGTGTACCTGGGGGGGACGAGCAGTACTTC. It codes for CAWSVPGGDEQYF.